This entry lists 27 T cell receptor beta chains sequenced from one sample in a study of beta chain features in type 1 diabetes. Sequenced material consisted of expressed TCRB transcripts (all of the isolated RNA was reverse transcribed). Measured with immunoSEQ multiplex PCR; TCRdb has only the in-frame clones, and not every one. Among fewer than 200,000 clones, 10% to 15% were seen once, and the ten largest hold around 0.63%. Sequenced material: central memory CD4+ T cells from blood. These receptors all come from a woman aged 18-35 years in good health.

This clone was picked up many times. The V call is TRBV5-6, the J call TRBJ2-3; the match to TRBD2 covers 9 bases. CDR3 length: 16 amino acids. In germline, CDR1 is SGHDT, CDR2 YYEEEE. J gave up 5 bases and V 1 base, and 8 bases lay outside the gene matches. The CDR3 region is CASSLKVAGDRDTQYF. DNA of the CDR3: TGTGCCAGCAGCTTGAAGGTAGCGGGAGACAGAGATACGCAGTATTTT.

This clone was detected only a few times. The rearrangement links TRBV30 to TRBJ1-1; 7 bases agree with TRBD1. The germline V gene has CDR1 GTSNPN and CDR2 SVGIG (reference sequence). Trimming at V came to 5 bases and at J to 9 bases, leaving 6 bases not matched to a gene. The length of the CDR3 is 11 residues. The CDR3 DNA sequence: TGTGCCTGGGCAGGGACAGCCAAAGCTTTCTTT. Translating it yields CAWAGTAKAFF.

This clone was picked up a small number of times. The chain links TRBV6-1 to TRBJ2-1; 9 nucleotides agree with TRBD1. Germline V gene lookup returns CDR1 MNHNS and CDR2 SASEGT. The CDR3 contains 13 residues. V dropped 5 bases and J dropped 8; count of bases not matched to a gene: 4. CDR3 bases: TGTGCCAGCAGTCCCACAGGGGGCCATGAGCAGTTCTTC. This encodes CASSPTGGHEQFF.

The V call is TRBV7-2, the J call TRBJ1-1; 8 bases line up with TRBD1. V shed 2 bases and J 10 bases; nucleotides not matched to a gene: 9. This CDR3 region has 14 residues. Germline V gene data show CDR1 as SGHTA and CDR2 as FQGNSA. The CDR3 nucleotides read TGTGCCAGCAGCTTAACAGGGGGAACCGGAGGAGCTTTCTTT. The encoded protein is CASSLTGGTGGAFF.

This clone occurred a few times. V and J are TRBV11-2 and TRBJ2-1; 10 positions agree with TRBD2. Germline CDR1 and CDR2: SGHAT and FQNNGV. The CDR3 is made up of 16 amino acids. V was clipped by 5 bases and J by 3 bases; unmatched bases: 7. The CDR3: CASSPLSGRVYNEQFF. DNA for the CDR3: TGTGCCAGCAGCCCTCTCAGCGGGAGGGTCTACAATGAGCAGTTCTTC. Full variable domain (outside the CDR3, taken from reference TRBV11-2 and TRBJ2-1): EAGVAQSPRYKIIEKRQSVAFWCNPISGHATLYWYQQILGQGPKLLIQFQNNGVVDDSQLPKDRFSAERLKGVDSTLKIQPAKLEDSAVYLCASSPLSGRVYNEQFFGPGTRLTVL.

This chain uses TRBV5-1 with TRBJ1-1; 9 bases are shared with TRBD1. This CDR3 has 16 amino acids. Germline V lookup: CDR1 SGHRS, CDR2 YFSETQ. V shed 0 bases and J 6 bases; nucleotides not matched to a gene: 9. CDR3 sequence reads: CASSLALGTGSSEAFF. DNA of the CDR3: TGCGCCAGCAGCTTGGCCTTAGGGACAGGGTCTTCTGAAGCTTTCTTT.

The CDR3 protein is CASSRGQGGGGNQPQHF. CDR3 bases: TGCGCCAGCAGCCGGGGACAGGGAGGGGGGGGCAATCAGCCCCAGCATTTT. The chain couples TRBV4-1 to TRBJ1-5; 9 nucleotides line up with TRBD1. The V segment lost 4 bases and the J segment 2 bases; nucleotides outside the gene matches: 9. The CDR3 consists of 17 residues. From germline, CDR1 is MGHRA and CDR2 YSYEKL.

Concerning this clone: At one end the junction does not follow the germline gene, possibly because of a read error. The gene calls are TRBV6-5 and TRBJ2-7; D remains ambiguous. CDR1 and CDR2 from the germline V gene are MNHEY and SVGAGI. This CDR3 is built from 11 residues. CDR3 DNA sequence: TGTGCCAGCAGTTACTCGACCGAGCGGTACTTC. It translates to CASSYSTERYF.

The V gene is TRBV12-5, the J gene TRBJ1-1; D perhaps matches TRBD1 (5 bases). Germline V CDR1 and CDR2: LGHNT, FRNRAP. V gave up 1 base and J gave up 4 bases, with 10 bases separating them. The CDR3 sequence is 14 residues long. The CDR3 DNA is TGTGCTAGTGGTTTGGGCGGCGGGGGCACTGAAGCTTTCTTT. As protein: CASGLGGGGTEAFF.

This rearrangement joins TRBV10-1 to TRBJ2-5; perhaps TRBD1 as D (6 bases). The germline CDR1 and CDR2 sequences are WNHNN and SYGVQD (reference sequence). The CDR3 is 13 residues long. Trimming removed 4 bases from V and 1 base from J, with 7 bases in between. The CDR3 DNA follows: TGCGCCAGCAGTGGGACAGTCCAAGAGACCCAGTACTTC. Protein product: CASSGTVQETQYF.

V is TRBV9 and J is TRBJ1-1; 9 bases align to TRBD1. CDR1 is SGDLS, CDR2 YYNGEE, per germline. The CDR3 has 19 amino acids. V dropped 4 bases and J dropped 0; count of bases not matched to a gene: 16. In nucleotides, the CDR3 is TGTGCCAGCAGCCCGCGCTCAACAGGGACAGGGCTCATGAACACTGAAGCTTTCTTT. Its protein is CASSPRSTGTGLMNTEAFF.

The rearrangement uses TRBV15 and TRBJ1-2, with a possible D match to TRBD1 (6 bases). The CDR3 length is 14 residues. V gave up 0 bases and J gave up 8 bases, with 13 bases separating them. Germline CDR1 and CDR2: LNHNV and YYDKDF (reference sequence). CDR3 in DNA: TGTGCCACCAGCAGAGATCAACAGGGAGGGGGCTACACCTTC. It codes for CATSRDQQGGGYTF. The full variable domain, its missing parts supplied by reference TRBV15 and TRBJ1-2, is DAMVIQNPRYQVTQFGKPVTLSCSQTLNHNVMYWYQQKSSQAPKLLFHYYDKDFNNEADTPDNFQSRRPNTSFCFLDIRSPGLGDTAMYLCATSRDQQGGGYTFGSGTRLTVV.

The chain joins TRBV18 to TRBJ1-1; D is undetermined. This CDR3 comprises 14 residues. In germline, CDR1 is KGHSH, CDR2 LQKENI. Between the trimmed V and J ends, which lost 3 bases and 1 base, there was a span of 9 bases. CDR3 sequence: CASSPQRQNTEAFF. The DNA of the CDR3 is TGTGCCAGCTCACCCCAGAGGCAGAACACTGAAGCTTTCTTT. Full variable domain (remainder filled in from reference TRBV18 and TRBJ1-1): NAGVMQNPRHLVRRRGQEARLRCSPMKGHSHVYWYRQLPEEGLKFMVYLQKENIIDESGMPKERFSAEFPKEGPSILRIQQVVRGDSAAYFCASSPQRQNTEAFFGQGTRLTVV.

The rearrangement uses TRBV7-9 and TRBJ2-3; no clear D gene. Per germline, CDR1 SEHNR and CDR2 FQNEAQ (reference sequence). With 5 bases removed from V and 6 bases from J, the gap between germline ends came to 9 bases. The CDR3 is 12 residues long. CDR3 DNA: TGTGCCAGCAGCCCATCACGGGATACGCAGTATTTT. This gives the protein CASSPSRDTQYF.

The chain recombines TRBV4-3 with TRBJ1-2; D is undetermined. CDR1 is LGHNA and CDR2 is YSLEER in the germline V gene. CDR3 length: 13 residues. The V end was cut by 1 base, the J end by 5 bases, with 8 bases between. The CDR3 region is CASSQVGDYGYTF. In nucleotides, the CDR3 is TGCGCCAGCAGCCAAGTCGGTGATTATGGCTACACCTTC.

This clone came up a few times. The genes are TRBV11-2 and TRBJ2-2, with TRBD1 identical over 7 bases. The CDR3 contains 14 residues. The V gene end was trimmed by 3 bases and the J gene end by 7 bases; junction bases not matched to a gene: 5. The germline gives CDR1 SGHAT, CDR2 FQNNGV. The CDR3 region has the DNA TGTGCCAGCAGCTTGACAGGGAATAACGGGGAGCTGTTTTTT. Amino acids: CASSLTGNNGELFF.

V gene TRBV5-1 combines with J gene TRBJ1-1; D might be TRBD1 (5 bases). V was pared by 1 base and J by 7 bases, with 11 bases between. The CDR3 has 13 residues. Germline values: CDR1 SGHRS, CDR2 YFSETQ. CDR3 coding DNA: TGCGCCAGCAGCTTGACAGGAATGCATGAAGCTTTCTTT. This sequence encodes CASSLTGMHEAFF.

This clone turned up a few times. J is TRBJ2-3 and V is TRBV30, with 13 bases lining up with TRBD2. J gave up 4 bases and V 2 bases, and 3 bases lay outside the gene matches. CDR1 and CDR2 (germline): GTSNPN, SVGIG (reference sequence). CDR3 length: 15 amino acids. CDR3 residues: CAWSYGLAGADTQYF. CDR3 in DNA: TGTGCCTGGAGTTATGGACTAGCGGGAGCAGATACGCAGTATTTT.

The V call is TRBV19, the J call TRBJ1-5; perhaps TRBD1 as D (6 bases). V lost 5 bases to trimming and J lost 0 bases, with 11 bases between them. The CDR3 is made up of 15 amino acids. CDR1 LNHDA and CDR2 SQIVND come from the germline V gene (reference sequence). In DNA form, the CDR3 reads TGTGCCAGTAGTCCGCCGACAGGTAGCAATCAGCCCCAGCATTTT. It codes for CASSPPTGSNQPQHF.

The J gene is TRBJ2-1, the V gene TRBV11-3, with D possibly TRBD2 on 5 matching bases. This CDR3 region has 14 residues. V lost 7 bases, J lost 6 bases, and 16 bases lay in between. Germline CDR1 is SGHNT and CDR2 is YENEEA. CDR3 sequence (DNA): TGTGCCAGCACCCTAGGCGGGTTGCGCAATGAGCAGTTCTTC. Amino acids: CASTLGGLRNEQFF.

V usage is TRBV5-4 and J usage is TRBJ1-1; D is uncertain. The CDR3 is made up of 15 amino acids. Germline V gene lookup returns CDR1 SGHNT and CDR2 YYREEE (reference sequence). Trimming stripped 0 bases from V and 1 base from J, with 10 bases between. The CDR3 DNA reads as TGTGCCAGCAGCTTGGACCGTTACTCGAACACTGAAGCTTTCTTT. This sequence encodes CASSLDRYSNTEAFF.

This clone turned up a few times. This sample also contains other DNA sequences that code for the same CDR3. This chain joins TRBV29-1 and TRBJ2-1; 12 bases are shared with TRBD2. V dropped 6 bases and J dropped 4; count of bases not matched to a gene: 1. This CDR3 has 13 residues. Germline CDR1 and CDR2: SQVTM and ANQGSEA. In DNA, the CDR3 is TGCAGCGTGGGGACTAGCGGGTACAATGAGCAGTTCTTC. Translating gives CSVGTSGYNEQFF.

J is TRBJ2-5 and V is TRBV2, with D tentatively TRBD2 (6 bases). This CDR3 comprises 13 residues. Trimming took 6 bases from V and 3 from J, leaving 11 bases between them. CDR1 is SNHLY, CDR2 FYNNEI, per germline. CDR3 nucleotide sequence: TGTGCCAGCAGCCGGGAGTGGGAAGAGACCCAGTACTTC. The encoded protein is CASSREWEETQYF.

The chain joins TRBV4-2 to TRBJ2-3; 11 nucleotides line up with TRBD2. This CDR3 has 17 amino acids. The V gene end was trimmed by 4 bases and the J gene end by 6 bases; junction bases not matched to a gene: 12. Germline CDR1 is LGHNA and CDR2 is YNFKEQ. The CDR3 bases are TGTGCCAGCAGCCCTCAAACGGGACTAGCGGTGGGGGATACGCAGTATTTT. It encodes CASSPQTGLAVGDTQYF.

The genes are TRBV18 and TRBJ2-7; no firm D call. The CDR3 totals 13 residues. Germline CDR1 KGHSH, CDR2 LQKENI. The ends were cut back, 4 bases at V and 2 bases at J, with 9 bases in the middle. CDR3 amino acids: CASSRIEAYEQYF. CDR3 in DNA: TGTGCCAGCTCACGAATTGAGGCCTACGAGCAGTACTTC.

This clone was picked up a small number of times. The chain recombines TRBV5-6 with TRBJ2-5; TRBD2 matches at 11 bases. From germline, CDR1 is SGHDT and CDR2 YYEEEE. V shed 4 bases, J shed 5 bases, and the junction held 7 bases outside the gene matches. The CDR3 extends over 15 amino acids. The CDR3 DNA is TGTGCCAGCAGCAATAGCGGGAGGGGTTCGGAGACCCAGTACTTC. The encoded protein is CASSNSGRGSETQYF.

This clone was seen a few times. The V call is TRBV28, the J call TRBJ1-5; 8 positions agree with TRBD1. This CDR3 spans 17 amino acids. The germline V gene encodes CDR1 MDHEN and CDR2 SYDVKM. Trimming at V came to 7 bases and at J to 0 bases, leaving 11 bases not matched to a gene. CDR3 nucleotides: TGTGCCAGCACTTTTCGACAGGGGCGATATAGCAATCAGCCCCAGCATTTT. This sequence encodes CASTFRQGRYSNQPQHF.